This T cell receptor beta chain derives from a study of Graves' ophthalmopathy and Graves' hyperthyroidism. Participants with hyperthyroidism, aged 18 to 65, were newly diagnosed with under 2 months' duration. Study-wide points: Discriminating ophthalmopathy from stable hyperthyroidism, a 13-signature model attained a sensitivity of over 85% and a specificity of approximately 81%.

Amplification from RNA transcripts yielded the TCR beta CDR3 regions. The first round was an RT-PCR with HTBI primers, and the second round was a multiplex PCR. One entry per CDR3 protein results from TCRdb running MiXCR on the multiplex PCR reads. The table has around 1,200,000 distinct CDR3 sequences, 35% to 45% seen once. J lost 6 bases, V lost 0 bases, and 3 bases had no gene match. The germline CDR1 and CDR2 sequences are SGHRS and YFSETQ. The CDR3 has 14 residues. In regard to this clonotype: Antigen: not known.

Sequencing used peripheral blood or thyroid tissue (not recorded which). The rearrangement uses TRBV5-1 and TRBJ1-2; the match to TRBD1 covers 9 bases. This sequence originates from an adult man with Graves' hyperthyroidism. The CDR3 loop reads CASSLAGQGNGYTF. The CDR3 coding sequence is TGCGCCAGCAGCTTGGCGGGACAGGGTAATGGCTACACCTTC.